Following are 17 T cell receptor beta chains from one sample sequenced in a study of T cell responses to AZD1222 COVID-19 vaccine. Produced via immunoSEQ multiplex PCR; TCRdb's table is partial and in-frame only. The repertoire holds 100,000 to 150,000 clones, with about 88% as singletons. Sequenced material: peripheral blood, taken on day 0 of AZD1222 vaccination. These TCRs come from an adult in good health.

This chain links TRBV4-3 with TRBJ1-6, with a weak D call TRBD1 (5 bases). V gave up 0 bases and J gave up 10 bases, with 16 bases separating them. Germline V gene data show CDR1 as LGHNA and CDR2 as YSLEER. The CDR3 loop spans 16 amino acids. CDR3 region: CASSQDSGRAWSPLHF. Written as DNA, the CDR3 is TGCGCCAGCAGCCAAGACAGTGGCAGGGCCTGGTCACCCCTCCACTTT.

This clone appeared a single time. The chain couples TRBV21-1 to TRBJ2-1; the table calls TRBD2, which could not be checked here. TRBV21-1 counts as a pseudogene. The CDR3 covers 16 residues. The chain's CDR3 is CASKFLRETKYNEQFF. In nucleotides, the CDR3 is TGTGCCAGCAAGTTCCTGCGGGAGACAAAGTACAATGAGCAGTTCTTC.

The chain couples TRBV6-1 to TRBJ1-4; TRBD1 agrees at 12 bases. This CDR3 spans 15 amino acids. The V segment lost 8 bases and the J segment 3 bases; nucleotides outside the gene matches: 4. The germline gives CDR1 MNHNS, CDR2 SASEGT. CDR3 in DNA: TGTGCCAGCTTGGGACAGGGGGCACCTAATGAAAAACTGTTTTTT. It yields the protein CASLGQGAPNEKLFF.

The chain links TRBV12-3 or TRBV12-4 to TRBJ1-2; 8 bases agree with TRBD1. The CDR3 is 13 amino acids. The trim removed 5 bases at V and 8 bases at J, leaving 7 bases unmatched. The CDR3 DNA reads as TGTGCCAGCAGTCAACTGGACAGGGACGGCTACACCTTC. Protein: CASSQLDRDGYTF.

The chain links TRBV5-6 to TRBJ1-1; a possible D gene is TRBD1 (6 bases). Germline loops: CDR1 SGHDT, CDR2 YYEEEE. This CDR3 spans 14 amino acids. V lost 6 bases and J 0 bases, leaving 12 bases between the germline ends. CDR3 DNA: TGTGCCAGCAAGGCAGGGGCACTGAACACTGAAGCTTTCTTT. Residues: CASKAGALNTEAFF.

V and J are TRBV6-4 and TRBJ1-6, with TRBD1 identical over 8 bases. V dropped 8 bases and J dropped 8; count of bases not matched to a gene: 11. The CDR3 sequence is 15 residues long. CDR1 MRHNA and CDR2 SNTAGT come from the germline V gene. DNA of the CDR3: TGTGCCAGCGCTTCGACAGGGGTAGAGGATTCACCCCTCCACTTT. Its translation is CASASTGVEDSPLHF.

The rearrangement joins TRBV10-3 to TRBJ2-2; D remains unclear. This CDR3 has 16 residues. V was trimmed by 2 bases and J by 0 bases, leaving 10 bases between them. Germline V gene data show CDR1 as ENHRY and CDR2 as SYGVKD. The CDR3 region is CAISEQGLPNTGELFF. CDR3 sequence (DNA): TGTGCCATCAGTGAGCAAGGGTTGCCGAACACCGGGGAGCTGTTTTTT.

The genes are TRBV10-3 and TRBJ2-3; tentatively, D is TRBD2 (5 bases). CDR3 length: 15 residues. CDR1 ENHRY and CDR2 SYGVKD come from the germline V gene. V was cut by 4 bases and J by 3 bases, with 14 bases left in between. CDR3: CAISGGSTLTDTQYF. The CDR3 region has the DNA TGTGCCATCAGTGGAGGGTCTACCCTTACAGATACGCAGTATTTT.

This chain joins TRBV28 and TRBJ2-5; maybe TRBD2 (7 bases). CDR1 is MDHEN and CDR2 is SYDVKM in the germline V gene. V lost 2 bases to trimming and J lost 2 bases, with 15 bases between them. The CDR3 contains 16 residues. As DNA, the CDR3 is TGTGCCAGCAGTTTAGGGGGGGCCGGGGAGCAAGAGACCCAGTACTTC. It is translated as CASSLGGAGEQETQYF.

This clone appeared a few times. The chain carries TRBV29-1 and TRBJ1-2; D gene ambiguous. Germline V CDR1 and CDR2: SQVTM, ANQGSEA. This CDR3 comprises 12 residues. The V end lost 3 bases, the J end lost 7 bases, and 12 bases lay between the germline ends. The chain's CDR3 is CSVEGSGGGYTF. The CDR3, as DNA: TGCAGCGTTGAGGGGTCGGGAGGTGGCTACACCTTC. Complete variable domain (other parts from reference TRBV29-1 and TRBJ1-2): SAVISQKPSRDICQRGTSLTIQCQVDSQVTMMFWYRQQPGQSLTLIATANQGSEATYESGFVIDKFPISRPNLTFSTLTVSNMSPEDSSIYLCSVEGSGGGYTFGSGTRLTVV.

V is TRBV11-2 and J is TRBJ1-6, with D uncertain. The CDR3 sequence is 12 residues long. With 5 bases removed from V and 10 bases from J, the gap between germline ends came to 9 bases. Germline V lookup: CDR1 SGHAT, CDR2 FQNNGV. This CDR3 is CASSQSASPLHF. Written as DNA, the CDR3 is TGTGCCAGCAGCCAATCGGCCTCACCCCTCCACTTT.

The chain joins TRBV18 to TRBJ2-6; a weak D match, TRBD1 (5 bases). V was pared by 5 bases and J by 2 bases, with 13 bases between. CDR3 length equals 16 residues. Germline loops: CDR1 KGHSH, CDR2 LQKENI. The CDR3 loop is CASSELQGTGANVLTF. The CDR3 DNA reads as TGTGCCAGCTCAGAACTCCAGGGAACTGGGGCCAACGTCCTGACTTTC. The entire variable domain, with the rest obtained from reference TRBV18 and TRBJ2-6, is as follows: NAGVMQNPRHLVRRRGQEARLRCSPMKGHSHVYWYRQLPEEGLKFMVYLQKENIIDESGMPKERFSAEFPKEGPSILRIQQVVRGDSAAYFCASSELQGTGANVLTFGAGSRLTVL.

The chain uses TRBV27 and TRBJ1-2; D is uncertain. From germline, CDR1 is MNHEY and CDR2 SMNVEV (reference sequence). The CDR3 runs 13 residues. V was pared by 11 bases and J by 5 bases, with 18 bases between. The CDR3 DNA sequence: TGTGCCTCCTCTCGACGGGAAAATTATGGCTACACCTTC. The encoded protein is CASSRRENYGYTF.

This clone was seen just once. The rearrangement joins TRBV11-2 to TRBJ2-5; 8 positions agree with TRBD2. CDR1 is SGHAT, CDR2 FQNNGV, per germline. CDR3 length: 17 residues. The V gene end was trimmed by 0 bases and the J gene end by 7 bases; junction bases not matched to a gene: 13. The CDR3 DNA is TGTGCCAGCAGCTTAGATAGTAGGGCTAGCGGGTCCCGGACCCAGTACTTC. Translating gives CASSLDSRASGSRTQYF.

The rearrangement joins TRBV2 to TRBJ1-5, with D maybe TRBD1 (5 bases). V lost 5 bases, J lost 2 bases, and 13 bases lay in between. Germline CDR1 and CDR2: SNHLY and FYNNEI. The CDR3 loop spans 15 amino acids. CDR3: CASSSGGLGNQPQHF. CDR3 DNA: TGTGCCAGCAGTTCCGGGGGGTTAGGCAATCAGCCCCAGCATTTT.

This clone has only a few counts. The J gene is TRBJ1-4, the V gene TRBV4-1; D unresolved. Germline V gene sequence: CDR1 MGHRA, CDR2 YSYEKL. The CDR3 has 16 amino acids. The V and J ends lost 1 base and 7 bases respectively, with 16 bases between them. CDR3 nucleotides: TGCGCCAGCAGCCAAGTGAACATGATGGCGTTTGAAAAACTGTTTTTT. Its protein product is CASSQVNMMAFEKLFF.

This clone is a singleton in its sample. The junction and the germline gene differ at one end; a read error may be behind it. V and J are TRBV7-7 and TRBJ1-2; D is unclear. Germline values: CDR1 SSHAT, CDR2 FNYEAQ (reference sequence). This CDR3 spans 15 amino acids. The CDR3 region is CASSLEGVVGYGYTF. For the CDR3, the DNA is TGTGCTAGCAGCTTAGAGGGAGTGGTCGGCTATGGCTACACCTTC.